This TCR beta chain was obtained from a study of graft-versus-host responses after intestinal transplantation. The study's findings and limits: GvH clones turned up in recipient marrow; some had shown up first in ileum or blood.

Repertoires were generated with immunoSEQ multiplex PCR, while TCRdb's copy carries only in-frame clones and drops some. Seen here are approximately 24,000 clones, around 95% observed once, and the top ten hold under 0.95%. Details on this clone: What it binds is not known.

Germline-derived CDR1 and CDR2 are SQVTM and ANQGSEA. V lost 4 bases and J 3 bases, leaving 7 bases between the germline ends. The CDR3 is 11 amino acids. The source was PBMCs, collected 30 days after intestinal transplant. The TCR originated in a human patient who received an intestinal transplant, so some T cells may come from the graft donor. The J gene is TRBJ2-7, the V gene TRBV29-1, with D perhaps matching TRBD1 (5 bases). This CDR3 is CSVGTGYEQYF. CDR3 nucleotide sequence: TGCAGCGTTGGAACAGGCTACGAGCAGTACTTC.